This T cell receptor (beta chain) was retrieved from a study of blood T cell repertoires in COVID-19. Study context: The samples span acute and convalescent COVID-19 from the United States, Italy and Spain.

Authors' analysis steps: Nucleated cell number was recorded as an estimate derived from reference gene primer amplification. Here immunoSEQ multiplex PCR was the method, and the copy in TCRdb shows in-frame clones only, minus some. The DNA gave D and trimming, while V, J and clone size come from that table. The sample records approximately 50,000 clones, about 85% being singletons. This CDR3 has 14 amino acids. Germline CDR1 WSHSY, CDR2 SAAADI. V gave up 6 bases and J gave up 10 bases; unmatched junction bases: 11. Sequences were obtained from peripheral blood. The clonotype was recovered from a man between 60 and 70 years old with acute or convalescent COVID-19. The chain couples TRBV10-2 to TRBJ1-4, with TRBD1 identical over 7 bases. The CDR3 DNA reads as TGCGCCAGCAGCCCACAGGGGATCGGGGGAAAACTGTTTTTT. This codes for CASSPQGIGGKLFF.